Shown below are 26 T cell receptor beta chains from a single sample sequenced in a study of blood T cell repertoires in COVID-19. Some clones are missing from TCRdb's copy, which holds only in-frame ones; the method was immunoSEQ multiplex PCR. The sample consists of around 200,000 clones, around 86% of them appearing once. What was sequenced was PBMCs or T cells enriched from blood (not recorded which). These TCRs come from a man in his forties with acute COVID-19.

The chain recombines TRBV19 with TRBJ2-1, with 7 bases fitting TRBD2. Germline CDR1 LNHDA, CDR2 SQIVND (reference sequence). The ends lost 5 bases at V and 5 bases at J; junction bases unmatched: 6. There are 14 residues in the CDR3. The DNA for the CDR3 is TGTGCCAGTAGTCTTCTGACTAGCAACAATGAGCAGTTCTTC. Translation: CASSLLTSNNEQFF.

The chain is built from TRBV15 and TRBJ2-2, with a possible D match to TRBD1 (5 bases). Between the trimmed V and J ends, which lost 11 bases and 0 bases, there was a span of 13 bases. Germline loops: CDR1 LNHNV, CDR2 YYDKDF (reference sequence). The CDR3 sequence is 14 residues long. The CDR3 DNA sequence: TGTGCCGCTCGATGGGGCACGAACACCGGGGAGCTGTTTTTT. As protein: CAARWGTNTGELFF.

The CDR3 loop is CASSRDRGETQYF. CDR3 in DNA: TGTGCCAGCAGCAGGGACAGGGGAGAGACCCAGTACTTC. The gene calls are TRBV9 and TRBJ2-5; 10 bases map to TRBD1. The germline V gene has CDR1 SGDLS and CDR2 YYNGEE. The CDR3 consists of 13 residues. Trimming cost V 4 bases and J 4 bases; bases outside gene matches: 1.

With respect to this clone: The sample has other DNA sequences that encode this CDR3 too. V gene TRBV27 combines with J gene TRBJ2-7; D may be TRBD1 (5 bases). CDR1 MNHEY and CDR2 SMNVEV come from the germline V gene (reference sequence). The CDR3 runs to 14 residues. The V end was cut by 2 bases, the J end by 1 base, with 9 bases between. The CDR3 region is CASSLRGASYEQYF. The CDR3 region has the DNA TGTGCCAGCAGTTTAAGGGGTGCTTCCTACGAGCAGTACTTC.

The chain couples TRBV28 to TRBJ2-1; D might be TRBD1 (7 bases). The germline V gene has CDR1 MDHEN and CDR2 SYDVKM. The CDR3 is made up of 12 amino acids. V was pared by 5 bases and J by 15 bases, with 17 bases between. CDR3 amino acids: CASSLQGEVRFF. For the CDR3, the DNA is TGTGCCAGCAGTCTTCAGGGGGAGGTTCGGTTCTTC.

The genes are TRBV7-9 and TRBJ2-6; 7 bases map to TRBD1. Germline assignment: CDR1 SEHNR and CDR2 FQNEAQ (reference sequence). This CDR3 region has 19 residues. V trimming: 6 bases; J trimming: 1 base; junction bases outside the gene matches: 15. The chain's CDR3 is CASSLLPGQSRSGANVLTF. The CDR3 DNA is TGTGCCAGCAGTTTACTCCCGGGACAGAGTCGATCTGGGGCCAACGTCCTGACTTTC.

The V gene is TRBV27, the J gene TRBJ2-1, with unresolved D. Deletions cut 3 bases from V and 4 bases from J, with 10 bases between. Germline V gene data show CDR1 as MNHEY and CDR2 as SMNVEV (reference sequence). This CDR3 has 14 residues. The CDR3 loop reads CASSLGSSYNEQFF. The CDR3 DNA is TGTGCCAGCAGTTTGGGCTCGTCTTACAATGAGCAGTTCTTC.

This chain uses TRBV21-1 with TRBJ1-2. TRBV21-1 is assigned pseudogene status. CDR3 size: 15 residues. Here the CDR3 reads CASSVASSSHYGYTF. The CDR3 DNA reads TGTGCCAGCAGTGTGGCATCTAGTTCGCACTATGGCTACACCTTC.

V and J are TRBV9 and TRBJ2-2; 8 positions match TRBD1. The V gene end was trimmed by 1 base and the J gene end by 7 bases; junction bases not matched to a gene: 6. Germline CDR1 SGDLS, CDR2 YYNGEE. CDR3 size: 15 residues. The CDR3 protein is CASSVLGQGHGELFF. CDR3 nucleotide sequence: TGTGCCAGCAGCGTACTTGGACAGGGCCACGGGGAGCTGTTTTTT.

Written as DNA, the CDR3 is TGCGCCAGCAGCCCGATCACTTCGAGCGCGAATGAGCAGTTCTTC. Translated: CASSPITSSANEQFF. This chain joins TRBV5-1 and TRBJ2-1; unclear D gene. The CDR3 contains 15 residues. V was cut by 4 bases and J by 7 bases, with 18 bases left in between. Germline V gene sequence: CDR1 SGHRS, CDR2 YFSETQ.

The chain carries TRBV5-6 and TRBJ1-4; 11 positions match TRBD1. The CDR3 has 17 amino acids. CDR1 and CDR2 (germline): SGHDT, YYEEEE. V lost 7 bases to trimming and J lost 8 bases; unmatched junction nucleotides: 16. The DNA for the CDR3 is TGTGCCAGCTCCAAGAGGAGGACAGGGGGCGCGGGGGAAAAACTGTTTTTT. It codes for CASSKRRTGGAGEKLFF.

The chain is built from TRBV15 and TRBJ1-2, with D uncertain. V lost 0 bases to trimming and J lost 9 bases, with 17 bases between them. This CDR3 has 15 residues. Germline V gene data show CDR1 as LNHNV and CDR2 as YYDKDF (reference sequence). The CDR3 bases are TGTGCCACCAGCAGAGATTCGGGAGCACTATGGAGCTACACCTTC. Translation: CATSRDSGALWSYTF.

This clone was detected once. For the CDR3, the DNA is TGTGCCAGCAGTTTCGGGATTCGGGCCCACTACACCTTC. Translating gives CASSFGIRAHYTF. J is TRBJ1-2 and V is TRBV6-5; the D is unclear. Between the trimmed V and J ends, which lost 4 bases and 10 bases, there was a span of 16 bases. Germline V gives CDR1 MNHEY, CDR2 SVGAGI. This CDR3 region has 13 residues.

V usage is TRBV6-2 or TRBV6-3 and J usage is TRBJ1-5, with 8 bases identical to TRBD1. The CDR3 length is 16 residues. With 6 bases clipped from V and 3 bases from J, the junction kept 10 bases outside the gene matches. Germline lookup yields CDR1 MNHEY and CDR2 SVGEGT. For the CDR3, the DNA is TGTGCCAGCAGCCCTGGTGACAGGGGCATCAATCAGCCCCAGCATTTT. Translating it yields CASSPGDRGINQPQHF.

The rearrangement uses TRBV10-3 and TRBJ1-4; TRBD1 matches 7 bases. Germline values: CDR1 ENHRY, CDR2 SYGVKD. The CDR3 has 15 residues. Trimming at V came to 1 base and at J to 6 bases, leaving 5 bases not matched to a gene. CDR3: CAISELDRRDEKLFF. The CDR3 nucleotides read TGTGCCATCAGTGAGTTGGACAGGCGAGATGAAAAACTGTTTTTT.

The chain is built from TRBV28 and TRBJ1-5; 8 bases fit TRBD1. The V gene end was trimmed by 8 bases and the J gene end by 4 bases; junction bases not matched to a gene: 7. CDR1 and CDR2 from the germline V gene are MDHEN and SYDVKM. CDR3 length: 14 residues. The CDR3 DNA follows: TGTGCCAGCTTTCGACAGGGGAGGAATCAGCCCCAGCATTTT. Translating gives CASFRQGRNQPQHF.

The chain joins TRBV27 to TRBJ1-5; D not certain. Germline-derived CDR1 and CDR2 are MNHEY and SMNVEV (reference sequence). The CDR3 loop spans 15 amino acids. The V gene lost 4 bases and the J gene lost 2 bases, with 12 bases spanning the gap. The CDR3 DNA sequence: TGTGCCAGCAGTTCGGCCGGGTGGGGCAATCAGCCCCAGCATTTT. This gives the protein CASSSAGWGNQPQHF.

This clone has more than one count but fewer than ten. V gene TRBV2 combines with J gene TRBJ2-1, with TRBD2 as a possible D gene (6 bases). Between the trimmed V and J ends, which lost 5 bases and 1 base, there was a span of 12 bases. Germline loops: CDR1 SNHLY, CDR2 FYNNEI. The CDR3 is 15 amino acids. DNA for the CDR3: TGTGCCAGCAGTTTCGGGAGTCGGTCCTACAATGAGCAGTTCTTC. Protein product: CASSFGSRSYNEQFF. Using reference TRBV2 and TRBJ2-1 for the parts outside the CDR3, the full variable domain is EPEVTQTPSHQVTQMGQEVILRCVPISNHLYFYWYRQILGQKVEFLVSFYNNEISEKSEIFDDQFSVERPDGSNFTLKIRSTKLEDSAMYFCASSFGSRSYNEQFFGPGTRLTVL.

The chain carries TRBV11-2 and TRBJ2-1; a weak D match, TRBD2 (6 bases). This CDR3 is 15 amino acids long. Germline V gene lookup returns CDR1 SGHAT and CDR2 FQNNGV. Trimming pared 5 bases from V and 3 bases from J, leaving 14 bases between. This CDR3 reads CASSRLVSLYNEQFF. DNA for the CDR3: TGTGCCAGCAGCCGACTAGTTTCCCTCTACAATGAGCAGTTCTTC. Combining the CDR3 with reference TRBV11-2 and TRBJ2-1 gives the whole variable domain EAGVAQSPRYKIIEKRQSVAFWCNPISGHATLYWYQQILGQGPKLLIQFQNNGVVDDSQLPKDRFSAERLKGVDSTLKIQPAKLEDSAVYLCASSRLVSLYNEQFFGPGTRLTVL.

In its sample, this clone was seen once. This chain connects TRBV3-1 (or the pseudogene TRBV3-2) to TRBJ2-5, with 7 bases lining up with TRBD2. The germline gives CDR1 LGHDT, CDR2 YNNKEL (reference sequence). The CDR3 is made up of 14 amino acids. Trimming at V came to 8 bases and at J to 1 base, leaving 7 bases not matched to a gene. The chain's CDR3 is CASGRETLQETQYF. The CDR3 DNA reads as TGTGCCAGCGGGCGGGAGACCCTCCAAGAGACCCAGTACTTC.

The chain uses TRBV5-5 and TRBJ1-6, with TRBD1 identical over 10 bases. The V gene's germline CDR1 is SGHKS and CDR2 YYEKEE (reference sequence). Unmatched junction bases numbered 2, after V lost 4 bases and J lost 7 bases. The CDR3 covers 14 residues. CDR3 in DNA: TGTGCCAGCAGCCCGGGACAGGGGAATTCACCCCTCCACTTT. Amino acids: CASSPGQGNSPLHF.

The genes are TRBV28 and TRBJ2-7; unclear D gene. Per germline, CDR1 MDHEN and CDR2 SYDVKM. Trimming pared 3 bases from V and 0 bases from J, leaving 6 bases between. The CDR3 runs to 13 residues. This CDR3 reads CASSFQASYEQYF. The CDR3 DNA reads TGTGCCAGCAGTTTCCAGGCCTCCTACGAGCAGTACTTC.

The chain has TRBV12-3 or TRBV12-4 and TRBJ2-1; weak D call: TRBD1 (7 bases). The V end was cut by 3 bases, the J end by 10 bases, with 13 bases between. This CDR3 is 13 amino acids long. CDR3 region: CASSFMAGQEQFF. CDR3 in DNA: TGTGCCAGCAGTTTTATGGCGGGACAGGAGCAGTTCTTC.

V is TRBV18 and J is TRBJ2-5; TRBD1 might be the D (6 bases). V shed 8 bases and J shed 1 base, with 11 bases lying between them. Per germline, CDR1 KGHSH and CDR2 LQKENI. The CDR3 totals 13 residues. CDR3 nucleotide sequence: TGTGCCAGCAAACAGGGTACCCAAGAGACCCAGTACTTC. Residues: CASKQGTQETQYF.

The chain couples TRBV7-9 to TRBJ1-1, with D possibly being TRBD1 (5 bases). V dropped 1 base and J dropped 4 bases, with 19 bases sitting between them. This CDR3 comprises 17 residues. CDR1 SEHNR and CDR2 FQNEAQ come from the germline V gene (reference sequence). Written as DNA, the CDR3 is TGTGCCAGCAGCTTAGGTGGTATTAGGGACTGGGGCACTGAAGCTTTCTTT. Translating gives CASSLGGIRDWGTEAFF.

The chain has TRBV7-6 and TRBJ2-1; TRBD2 aligns across 13 bases. The CDR3 is 17 amino acids. J gave up 5 bases and V 4 bases, and 8 bases lay outside the gene matches. Germline CDR1 and CDR2: SGHVS and FNYEAQ. CDR3 nucleotide sequence: TGTGCCAGCAGCTCCGGTAAAGGGACTAGCGGGAACAATGAGCAGTTCTTC. Protein product: CASSSGKGTSGNNEQFF.